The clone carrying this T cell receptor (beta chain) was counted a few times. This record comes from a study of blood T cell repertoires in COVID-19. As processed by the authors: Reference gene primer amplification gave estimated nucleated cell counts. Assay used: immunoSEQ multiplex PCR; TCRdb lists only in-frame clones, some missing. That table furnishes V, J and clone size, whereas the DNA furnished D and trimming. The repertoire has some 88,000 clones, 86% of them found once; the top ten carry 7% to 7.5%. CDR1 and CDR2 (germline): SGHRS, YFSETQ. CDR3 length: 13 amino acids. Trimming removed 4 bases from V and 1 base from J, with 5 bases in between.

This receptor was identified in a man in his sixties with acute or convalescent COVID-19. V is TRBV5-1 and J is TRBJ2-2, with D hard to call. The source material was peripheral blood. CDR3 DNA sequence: TGCGCCAGCAGCGGCCAGAACACCGGGGAGCTGTTTTTT. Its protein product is CASSGQNTGELFF.